A selection of T cell receptor beta chains follows, all from one sample in a study of cytomegalovirus exposure and HLA in healthy donors. Sequencing used immunoSEQ multiplex PCR; TCRdb keeps in-frame clones, though not all of them. This repertoire shows approximately 300,000 clones, 86% found once; its top ten account for over 0.8%. The sample consisted of PBMCs. The receptor source for this set is a woman aged 18-29 years in good health and CMV-seronegative. CDR3s include the opening cysteine and the closing phenylalanine or tryptophan. Fields, in order: V gene, clone size, J gene, D gene, CDR3 protein, CDR3 DNA. The D gene is left open where the match is weak. Where a row states a size, it is once, few, many or the class of an expanded clone; other rows omit it.

>TRBV5-1|-|TRBJ2-1|TRBD2
CASSFKREGLSPNEQFF
TGCGCCAGCAGCTTCAAGCGGGAGGGCCTATCTCCCAATGAGCAGTTCTTC
>TRBV2|-|TRBJ2-7|TRBD1
CASEPPGQAYEQYF
TGTGCCTCTGAACCCCCGGGACAGGCCTACGAGCAGTACTTC
>TRBV19|-|TRBJ1-5|-
CASRPGAHNQPQHF
TGTGCCAGTAGACCAGGGGCCCACAATCAGCCCCAGCATTTT
>TRBV7-7|-|TRBJ2-7|TRBD2
CASSTSGGASEQYF
TGTGCCAGCAGCACCAGCGGGGGGGCCTCCGAGCAGTACTTC
>TRBV4-1|once|TRBJ2-7|TRBD1
CASSSRDRRDYEQYF
TGCGCCAGCAGCTCCCGGGACAGGAGGGACTACGAGCAGTACTTC
>TRBV6-5|-|TRBJ1-1|TRBD1
CASSYQTGTTEAFF
TGTGCCAGCAGTTACCAGACAGGGACCACTGAAGCTTTCTTT
>TRBV28|-|TRBJ2-7|TRBD2
CASRGRLAGGRDEQYF
TGTGCCAGCAGGGGGCGACTAGCGGGAGGGCGGGACGAGCAGTACTTC
>TRBV29-1|-|TRBJ2-2|TRBD2
CSVQLPSGRARVETGELFF
TGCAGCGTCCAATTACCTAGCGGGAGGGCCAGAGTGGAGACCGGGGAGCTGTTTTTT
>TRBV6-1|-|TRBJ1-5|TRBD1
CASSELDRGHQPQHF
TGTGCCAGCAGCGAACTAGACAGGGGTCATCAGCCCCAGCATTTT
>TRBV6-1|-|TRBJ2-7|-
CASSAQLEQYF
TGTGCCAGCAGTGCCCAGTTAGAGCAGTACTTC
>TRBV27|once|TRBJ2-7|-
CASSQWAGANEQYF
TGTGCCAGCAGTCAATGGGCGGGGGCTAACGAGCAGTACTTC
>TRBV6-1|-|TRBJ2-5|-
CASRPQTTPGETQYF
TGTGCCAGCCGCCCCCAGACCACCCCCGGGGAGACCCAGTACTTC
>TRBV2|-|TRBJ2-1|-
CASSQLASGNEQFF
TGTGCCAGCAGTCAGCTAGCGAGTGGAAATGAGCAGTTCTTC
>TRBV4-1|-|TRBJ2-1|-
CASSQDRYEQFF
TGCGCCAGCAGCCAAGATCGGTATGAGCAGTTCTTC
>TRBV12-5|-|TRBJ1-2|-
CASAYQGNGYTF
TGTGCTAGTGCCTACCAGGGGAATGGCTACACCTTC
>TRBV5-1|-|TRBJ2-1|TRBD2
CASRKGLAAVNEQFF
TGCGCCAGCAGAAAGGGGCTAGCGGCAGTCAATGAGCAGTTCTTC
>TRBV30|-|TRBJ1-2|-
CAWSVRFGYGYTF
TGTGCCTGGAGTGTGCGGTTCGGCTATGGCTACACCTTC
>TRBV9|-|TRBJ2-5|-
CASSVGYGGETQYF
TGTGCCAGCAGCGTTGGCTACGGGGGTGAGACCCAGTACTTC
>TRBV25-1|-|TRBJ1-3|TRBD1
CASSGQGAGNTIYF
TGTGCCAGCAGTGGACAGGGGGCTGGAAACACCATATATTTT
>TRBV29-1|-|TRBJ2-3|TRBD1
CSATGGAGNTDTQYF
TGCAGCGCCACAGGGGGCGCCGGGAACACAGATACGCAGTATTTT
>TRBV4-2|many|TRBJ2-3|-
CASSQGTASTDTQYF
TGTGCCAGCAGCCAAGGGACTGCTAGCACAGATACGCAGTATTTT
>TRBV1|-|TRBJ2-5|-
CTSSSTRLRVQETQYF
TGCACCAGCAGCTCTACGCGGCTACGCGTTCAAGAGACCCAGTACTTC
>TRBV5-1|-|TRBJ2-2|-
CASSLISGELFF
TGCGCCAGCAGCTTGATCTCCGGGGAGCTGTTTTTT
>TRBV6-5|few|TRBJ1-5|TRBD1
CASSPDRDQPQHF
TGTGCCAGCAGTCCGGACAGGGATCAGCCCCAGCATTTT
>TRBV21-1|-|TRBJ2-7|-
CASSKEPQVAKSYEQYF
TGTGCCAGCAGCAAAGAACCCCAGGTCGCGAAGTCCTACGAGCAGTACTTC
>TRBV29-1|-|TRBJ1-3|-
CSAATQGTGNTIYF
TGCAGCGCAGCAACTCAGGGGACTGGAAACACCATATATTTT
>TRBV5-1|once|TRBJ2-5|TRBD1
CASSLAGQGETQYF
TGCGCCAGCAGCTTGGCCGGACAGGGAGAGACCCAGTACTTC
>TRBV4-1|-|TRBJ1-4|-
CASSQGGNPGEKLFF
TGCGCCAGCAGCCAAGGAGGTAATCCGGGGGAAAAACTGTTTTTT
>TRBV6-5|-|TRBJ1-3|-
CASSYSYRASGNTIYF
TGTGCCAGCAGTTACTCGTACAGGGCCTCTGGAAACACCATATATTTT
>TRBV4-3|-|TRBJ1-1|-
CASSQDRGRNTEAFF
TGCGCCAGCAGCCAAGATAGGGGGAGAAACACTGAAGCTTTCTTT